One and the same sample provided the 31 T cell receptor beta chains below, sequenced in a study of CD8 T cells in Susac syndrome. It was with random hexamers that about 0.45 to 1 ug RNA was reverse transcribed. Via MiXCR, TCRdb re-called the immunoSEQ multiplex PCR reads, giving one row per CDR3 protein. The table shows around 200,000 distinct CDR3 sequences, with 95% occurring only once. The source material was CD4+ T cells from PBMCs. The receptors stem from a human donor in good health.

The V gene is TRBV12-3 or TRBV12-4, the J gene TRBJ1-2; 9 bases line up with TRBD1. This CDR3 is built from 15 residues. V dropped 7 bases and J dropped 2; count of bases not matched to a gene: 8. Here the CDR3 reads CASKKTGGFNYGYTF. CDR3 bases: TGTGCCAGCAAAAAGACAGGGGGATTCAACTATGGCTACACCTTC.

With respect to this clonotype: A junction end diverges from the germline sequence, so it may reflect a read error. The V gene is TRBV20-1, the J gene TRBJ2-3, with 9 bases identical to TRBD1. Germline lookup yields CDR1 DFQATT and CDR2 SNEGSKA (reference sequence). The CDR3 covers 12 residues. This CDR3 is CSAARTGVGFLF. DNA for the CDR3: TGCAGTGCTGCCCGGACAGGGGTGGGCTTCCTTTTT.

A few counts support this clonotype. The V call is TRBV24-1, the J call TRBJ2-2; D is undetermined. Deletions cut 4 bases from V and 2 bases from J, with 4 bases between. Germline V lookup: CDR1 KGHDR, CDR2 SFDVKD. There are 13 residues in the CDR3. The CDR3 here is CATSDTNTGELFF. The DNA of the CDR3 is TGTGCCACCAGTGACACCAACACCGGGGAGCTGTTTTTT.

V gene TRBV28 combines with J gene TRBJ1-5; D is unclear. Germline V gives CDR1 MDHEN, CDR2 SYDVKM. V was clipped by 5 bases and J by 6 bases, with 5 bases between them. The CDR3 totals 11 residues. The CDR3 sequence: CASSILQPQHF. The CDR3 DNA follows: TGTGCCAGCAGTATCCTTCAGCCCCAGCATTTT.

The genes are TRBV9 and TRBJ2-1; D unclear. V was cut by 4 bases and J by 8 bases, with 16 bases left in between. Germline CDR1 is SGDLS and CDR2 is YYNGEE. The CDR3 length is 14 residues. The CDR3, as DNA: TGTGCCAGCAGCCTCGACCAGGTTGGGGATGAGCAGTTCTTC. It translates to CASSLDQVGDEQFF.

This CDR3 reads CASSSSLGHSYEQYV. The CDR3 DNA follows: TGTGCCAGCAGCTCTTCACTGGGACATTCCTACGAGCAGTACGTC. The V and J genes are TRBV5-4 and TRBJ2-7; tentatively, D is TRBD1 (6 bases). The CDR3 is 15 amino acids. Looked up from germline, CDR1 is SGHNT and CDR2 is YYREEE (reference sequence). V was pared by 3 bases and J by 1 base, with 14 bases between.

This clonotype came up once. The gene calls are TRBV29-1 and TRBJ2-5, with 8 nucleotides matching TRBD1. J lost 2 bases, V lost 6 bases, and 5 bases had no gene match. The CDR3 sequence is 13 residues long. The V gene's germline CDR1 is SQVTM and CDR2 ANQGSEA. CDR3 amino acids: CSVDGQGQETQYF. CDR3 bases: TGCAGCGTGGACGGACAGGGACAAGAGACCCAGTACTTC.

V gene TRBV12-3 or TRBV12-4 combines with J gene TRBJ1-6; D ambiguous. CDR3 length equals 9 residues. With 6 bases removed from V and 13 bases from J, the gap between germline ends came to 4 bases. The CDR3 protein is CASSPPLHF. CDR3 bases: TGTGCCAGCAGCCCCCCCCTCCACTTT.

The V gene is TRBV15, the J gene TRBJ1-5, with D possibly TRBD1 on 6 matching bases. V shed 0 bases and J shed 7 bases, with 13 bases lying between them. Germline values: CDR1 LNHNV, CDR2 YYDKDF (reference sequence). The CDR3 spans 15 residues. The CDR3 coding sequence is TGTGCCACCAGCAGAGAAGGACAGACGGCGCAGCCCCAGCATTTT. Encoded protein: CATSREGQTAQPQHF.

The rearrangement uses TRBV20-1 and TRBJ2-2; D tentatively fits TRBD1 or TRBD2 (5 bases each). Germline assignment: CDR1 DFQATT and CDR2 SNEGSKA (reference sequence). The V and J ends lost 4 bases and 4 bases respectively, with 13 bases between them. This CDR3 spans 14 amino acids. CDR3 coding DNA: TGCAGTGCTATCAGGGACGGTGCCACCGGGGAGCTGTTTTTT. This encodes CSAIRDGATGELFF.

As DNA, the CDR3 is TGTGCCAGCAGTCCACAGGCTTTAGCCAAAAACATTCAGTACTTC. The encoded protein is CASSPQALAKNIQYF. V gene TRBV12-3 or TRBV12-4 combines with J gene TRBJ2-4; D perhaps matches TRBD1 (5 bases). The length of the CDR3 is 15 residues. V was trimmed by 5 bases and J by 0 bases, leaving 11 bases between them.

The chain uses TRBV4-1 and TRBJ2-3, with 9 bases lining up with TRBD1. The CDR3 has 15 residues. Looked up from germline, CDR1 is MGHRA and CDR2 is YSYEKL. J was trimmed by 8 bases and V by 4 bases; bases with no gene match: 10. The CDR3 sequence is CASSLRGQGFVTQYF. CDR3 in DNA: TGCGCCAGCAGCCTGCGGGGACAGGGTTTCGTTACGCAGTATTTT.

The chain has TRBV20-1 and TRBJ1-6; D ambiguous. The V end lost 0 bases, the J end lost 4 bases, and 7 bases lay between the germline ends. CDR1 and CDR2 (germline): DFQATT, SNEGSKA (reference sequence). The CDR3 spans 14 residues. CDR3 region: CSARDNRYNSPLHF. CDR3 nucleotides: TGCAGTGCTAGAGATAACAGATATAATTCACCCCTCCACTTT.

The chain employs TRBV12-3 or TRBV12-4 and TRBJ1-1; 7 bases are a match to TRBD1. CDR3 length: 11 amino acids. With V trimmed by 7 bases and J by 6 bases, 2 bases remained unmatched. The CDR3 is CASNRGAEAFF. The CDR3 DNA reads as TGTGCCAGCAACAGGGGCGCTGAAGCTTTCTTT.

The CDR3 bases are TGTGCCAGCATCGACCGAGGGGCAGGGGACGCTGGACTCCTGGATTGGCAAAACACTGAAGCTTTCTTT. Protein sequence: CASIDRGAGDAGLLDWQNTEAFF. The V call is TRBV6-4, the J call TRBJ1-1; a weak D match, TRBD1 (6 bases). Germline CDR1 and CDR2: MRHNA and SNTAGT. V lost 7 bases, J lost 2 bases, and 41 bases lay in between. The CDR3 is made up of 23 amino acids.

J is TRBJ1-2 and V is TRBV29-1; no clear D gene. CDR1 is SQVTM and CDR2 is ANQGSEA in the germline V gene. This CDR3 is built from 11 residues. V was shortened by 7 bases and J by 4 bases, with 10 bases between the two germline ends. DNA of the CDR3: TGCAGCGCTGGGATCGCCTATGGCTACACCTTC. Protein sequence: CSAGIAYGYTF.

This chain connects TRBV29-1 to TRBJ1-2; 10 bases are shared with TRBD1. The CDR3 is 12 amino acids. V gave up 6 bases and J gave up 6 bases; unmatched junction bases: 4. Germline CDR1 reads SQVTM; CDR2 reads ANQGSEA. The CDR3 nucleotides read TGCAGCGTACGCGGGACAGGGGATGGCTACACCTTC. Translated, it gives CSVRGTGDGYTF.

The rearrangement links TRBV7-2 to TRBJ2-3; 8 bases fit TRBD1. Per the germline V gene, CDR1 is SGHTA and CDR2 is FQGNSA. The CDR3 runs to 15 residues. The ends lost 5 bases at V and 3 bases at J; junction bases unmatched: 7. CDR3 loop: CASSPRDRNTDTQYF. The CDR3 bases are TGTGCCAGCAGCCCAAGGGACAGGAATACAGATACGCAGTATTTT.

The chain uses TRBV7-2 and TRBJ1-2; D gene ambiguous. The CDR3 has 13 amino acids. The ends were cut back, 6 bases at V and 6 bases at J, with 14 bases in the middle. CDR1 is SGHTA and CDR2 is FQGNSA in the germline V gene. The CDR3 protein is CASRFDTVDGYTF. DNA for the CDR3: TGTGCCAGCAGATTCGACACGGTTGATGGCTACACCTTC. Supplemented by reference TRBV7-2 and TRBJ1-2, the full variable domain reads GAGVSQSPSNKVTEKGKDVELRCDPISGHTALYWYRQSLGQGLEFLIYFQGNSAPDKSGLPSDRFSAERTGGSVSTLTIQRTQQEDSAVYLCASRFDTVDGYTFGSGTRLTVV.

This chain uses TRBV2 with TRBJ2-5, with D unclear. With 4 bases removed from V and 7 bases from J, the gap between germline ends came to 10 bases. Per germline, CDR1 SNHLY and CDR2 FYNNEI. This CDR3 contains 12 residues. This chain's CDR3 is CASSGWEGTQYF. In nucleotides, the CDR3 is TGTGCCAGCAGTGGGTGGGAAGGGACCCAGTACTTC.

The chain combines TRBV3-1 with TRBJ1-5; weak D call: TRBD1 (5 bases). The CDR3 loop spans 13 amino acids. Germline-derived CDR1 and CDR2 are LGHDT and YNNKEL (reference sequence). Trimming left V 0 bases short and J 6 bases short, with 6 bases between. The CDR3: CASSQERGQPQHF. DNA for the CDR3: TGTGCCAGCAGCCAAGAAAGGGGTCAGCCCCAGCATTTT.

This rearrangement joins TRBV3-1 to TRBJ1-5; D is undetermined. Trimming removed 1 base at V and 2 bases at J, with 6 bases between. Germline lookup yields CDR1 LGHDT and CDR2 YNNKEL (reference sequence). This CDR3 is built from 14 residues. The CDR3 region is CASSQVPGNQPQHF. The CDR3 DNA reads as TGTGCCAGCAGCCAAGTTCCGGGCAATCAGCCCCAGCATTTT.

The chain recombines TRBV9 with TRBJ2-1, with 7 nucleotides matching TRBD2. The CDR3 has 15 residues. J gave up 2 bases and V 2 bases, and 4 bases lay outside the gene matches. CDR1 is SGDLS and CDR2 is YYNGEE in the germline V gene. CDR3 DNA: TGTGCCAGCAGCGTCGGACTAGATGCCTACAATGAGCAGTTCTTC. This encodes CASSVGLDAYNEQFF.

The rearrangement links TRBV5-1 to TRBJ2-5; 13 nucleotides match TRBD2. This CDR3 is 15 amino acids long. The V gene's germline CDR1 is SGHRS and CDR2 YFSETQ. V lost 4 bases to trimming and J lost 5 bases; unmatched junction nucleotides: 5. For the CDR3, the DNA is TGCGCCAGCAGCACGACTAGCGGGGGGCGGGAGACCCAGTACTTC. As protein: CASSTTSGGRETQYF.

The chain employs TRBV21-1 and TRBJ2-7; the table assigns TRBD2, which was not confirmed against the DNA. TRBV21-1 is classified as a pseudogene. The CDR3 consists of 17 residues. The CDR3 coding sequence is TGTGCCAGCAGCGCCCGTGGACTAGCGGGAAGGGTATACGAGCAGTACGTC. Encoded protein: CASSARGLAGRVYEQYV.

This chain joins TRBV6-5 and TRBJ2-7; D may be TRBD2 (6 bases). This CDR3 has 17 residues. CDR1 and CDR2 from the germline V gene are MNHEY and SVGAGI. V lost 0 bases, J lost 2 bases, and 17 bases lay in between. The CDR3 coding sequence is TGTGCCAGCAGTTACTCGAACGCAGTGGGGAGGACCTACGAGCAGTACGTC. As protein: CASSYSNAVGRTYEQYV.

The V gene is TRBV9, the J gene TRBJ1-6, with D hard to call. This CDR3 region has 16 residues. Trimming removed 2 bases at V and 0 bases at J, with 9 bases between. CDR1 and CDR2 (germline): SGDLS, YYNGEE. This CDR3 is CASSVSVGSYNSPLHF. The CDR3 nucleotides read TGTGCCAGCAGCGTGAGTGTTGGCTCCTATAATTCACCCCTCCACTTT.

J is TRBJ2-3 and V is TRBV4-1; perhaps TRBD2 as D (5 bases). The germline V and J ends were trimmed by 3 bases and 4 bases, with 11 bases remaining between them. CDR3 length: 14 amino acids. In germline, CDR1 is MGHRA, CDR2 YSYEKL. The CDR3 here is CASSHPTRSDTQYF. For the CDR3, the DNA is TGCGCCAGCAGCCACCCCACTAGGTCAGATACGCAGTATTTT.

V is TRBV27 and J is TRBJ2-7, with 8 bases aligning to TRBD1. The germline CDR1 and CDR2 sequences are MNHEY and SMNVEV (reference sequence). The V and J ends lost 6 bases and 2 bases, in that order; junction bases with no gene match: 3. CDR3 length equals 13 residues. DNA of the CDR3: TGTGCCAGCAGACTGGGACAGGCCTACGAGCAGTACGTC. This codes for CASRLGQAYEQYV.

CDR3 amino acids: CATRLAGEETQYF. The CDR3 bases are TGTGCCACCCGACTAGCGGGGGAAGAGACCCAGTACTTC. This chain joins TRBV10-3 and TRBJ2-5; TRBD2 matches 12 bases. The CDR3 spans 13 residues. Germline trimming cut 10 bases from V and 3 bases from J; bases unmatched to any gene: 3. The V gene's germline CDR1 is ENHRY and CDR2 SYGVKD.

This clonotype was seen a few times. The chain is built from TRBV29-1 and TRBJ1-1, with TRBD1 as a possible D gene (6 bases). This CDR3 contains 13 residues. From germline, CDR1 is SQVTM and CDR2 ANQGSEA. V lost 4 bases and J lost 0, with 9 bases in between. The CDR3 here is CSVVGQMNTEAFF. The CDR3 DNA follows: TGCAGCGTTGTTGGACAGATGAACACTGAAGCTTTCTTT.